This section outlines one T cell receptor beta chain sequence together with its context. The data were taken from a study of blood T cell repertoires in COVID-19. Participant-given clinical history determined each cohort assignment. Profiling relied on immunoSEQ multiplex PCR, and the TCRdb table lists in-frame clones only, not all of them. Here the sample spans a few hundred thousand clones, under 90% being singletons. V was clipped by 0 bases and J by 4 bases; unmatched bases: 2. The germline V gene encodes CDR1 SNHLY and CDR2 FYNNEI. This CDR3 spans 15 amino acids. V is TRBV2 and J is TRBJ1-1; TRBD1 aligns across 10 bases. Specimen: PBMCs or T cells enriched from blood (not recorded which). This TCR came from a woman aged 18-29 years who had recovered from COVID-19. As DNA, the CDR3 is TGTGCCAGCAGTGAAGCGGGGACAGGGGTCACTGAAGCTTTCTTT. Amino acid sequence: CASSEAGTGVTEAFF. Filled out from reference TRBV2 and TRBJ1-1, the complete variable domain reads EPEVTQTPSHQVTQMGQEVILRCVPISNHLYFYWYRQILGQKVEFLVSFYNNEISEKSEIFDDQFSVERPDGSNFTLKIRSTKLEDSAMYFCASSEAGTGVTEAFFGQGTRLTVV.